These T cell receptor beta chains were read from a single sample in a study of blood T cell repertoires in COVID-19. TCRdb's table, derived via immunoSEQ multiplex PCR, lists solely in-frame clones and lacks some. The repertoire consists of 150,000 to 200,000 clones, with around nine tenths occurring once and the leading ten covering 6.6%. The sequencing input was PBMCs or T cells enriched from blood (not recorded which). The receptors stem from a woman aged 45-65 years who had recovered from COVID-19. Both conserved end residues are part of each CDR3. A D gene is named only where the DNA matches it firmly. Not every row has a clone size; where given, it reads once, few, many or a size class.

j_call v_call d_call clone_size cdr3_aa cdr3_nt
TRBJ1-6 TRBV4-2 TRBD1 NA CASSQDRADSPLHF TGTGCCAGCAGCCAGGACAGGGCTGATTCACCCCTCCACTTT
TRBJ1-1 TRBV7-9 TRBD1 NA CASSRGGQFRTMNTEAFF TGTGCCAGCAGCCGGGGGGGACAGTTTCGGACCATGAACACTGAAGCTTTCTTT
TRBJ2-4 TRBV4-1 TRBD2 NA CASSQFPTSGGPENIQYF TGCGCCAGCAGCCAATTTCCCACTAGCGGGGGGCCGGAAAACATTCAGTACTTC
TRBJ2-7 TRBV6-5 NA NA CASSYSRVYAYEQYF TGTGCCAGCAGTTACTCCCGGGTTTACGCCTACGAGCAGTACTTC
TRBJ2-2 TRBV11-2 TRBD2 NA CASSPGGGRTGELFF TGTGCCAGCAGCCCCGGGGGGGGCAGAACCGGGGAGCTGTTTTTT
TRBJ2-7 TRBV4-3 NA NA CASSQRILADSSYEQYF TGCGCCAGCAGCCAGAGGATCCTAGCGGACAGCTCCTACGAGCAGTACTTC
TRBJ2-3 TRBV15 TRBD2 NA CATSRDLGDQTSGPAFPSTDTQYF TGTGCCACCAGCAGAGATCTCGGGGACCAGACTAGCGGGCCAGCCTTCCCTAGCACAGATACGCAGTATTTT
TRBJ1-5 TRBV19 TRBD1 NA CASSRHRGQGLNQPQHF TGTGCCAGTAGTAGACACCGTGGACAGGGCCTCAATCAGCCCCAGCATTTT
TRBJ2-3 TRBV19 TRBD2 NA CASSPIAGTQYF TGTGCCAGTAGTCCTATAGCGGGTACGCAGTATTTT
TRBJ2-7 TRBV4-1 TRBD1 NA CASSQRGQESYEQYF TGCGCCAGCAGCCAAAGAGGACAGGAATCCTACGAGCAGTACTTC
TRBJ1-2 TRBV6-5 NA NA CASTRVQGHGYTF TGTGCCAGCACTCGAGTACAGGGCCATGGCTACACCTTC
TRBJ2-2 TRBV9 NA once CASSQAVSWTTGELFF TGTGCCAGCAGCCAAGCGGTTAGCTGGACCACCGGGGAGCTGTTTTTT
TRBJ1-2 TRBV7-9 NA NA CASSIKAGPGYGYTF TGTGCCAGCAGCATAAAGGCAGGCCCGGGGTATGGCTACACCTTC
TRBJ1-2 TRBV15 TRBD1 NA CATSRQTGVLGYTF TGTGCCACCAGCAGACAGACAGGGGTTCTTGGCTACACCTTC
TRBJ1-4 TRBV25-1 TRBD1 NA CASSAAGTGKEKLFF TGTGCCAGCAGTGCCGCCGGGACAGGGAAGGAAAAACTGTTTTTT
TRBJ2-5 TRBV7-2 TRBD1 NA CASSLTGGLYQETQYF TGTGCCAGCAGCTTAACAGGGGGCTTGTACCAAGAGACCCAGTACTTC
TRBJ1-5 TRBV6-5 NA NA CASSYSSSEGGQPQHF TGTGCCAGCAGTTACTCGAGTTCTGAAGGGGGACAGCCCCAGCATTTT
TRBJ1-1 TRBV7-3 NA NA CASTGGGNTEAFF TGTGCCAGCACTGGGGGAGGGAACACTGAAGCTTTCTTT
TRBJ2-1 TRBV2 NA NA CASSDRTYNEQFF TGTGCCAGCAGTGACAGGACCTACAATGAGCAGTTCTTC
TRBJ2-3 TRBV9 TRBD2 NA CASSVSAGGPHGTDTQYF TGTGCCAGCAGCGTATCAGCGGGGGGCCCCCACGGCACAGATACGCAGTATTTT
TRBJ2-5 TRBV7-2 NA NA CASSLRGGIQETQYF TGTGCCAGCAGCTTAAGAGGGGGAATCCAAGAGACCCAGTACTTC
TRBJ2-7 TRBV4-2 TRBD2 once CASRLGAGELIEQYF TGTGCCAGCAGGCTAGGGGCGGGGGAGCTTATCGAGCAGTACTTC
TRBJ1-1 TRBV30 NA once CAWSVPGDTEAFF TGTGCCTGGAGTGTACCGGGGGACACTGAAGCTTTCTTT
TRBJ1-2 TRBV3-1/TRBV3-2 NA NA CASSQGGGSGYTF TGTGCCAGCAGCCAAGGTGGAGGGTCTGGCTACACCTTC
TRBJ2-3 TRBV6-5 NA NA CASSSLRTASTDTQYF TGTGCCAGCAGTTCTCTCCGGACTGCTAGCACAGATACGCAGTATTTT
TRBJ2-1 TRBV4-3 TRBD2 NA CASSQGLAGYNEQFF TGCGCCAGCAGCCAAGGACTAGCGGGGTACAATGAGCAGTTCTTC
TRBJ2-2 TRBV27 NA once CASSQPRDTQSNTGELFF TGTGCCAGCAGCCAGCCCCGGGACACCCAGTCGAACACCGGGGAGCTGTTTTTT
TRBJ2-3 TRBV5-1 NA few CASSLGGTDTQYF TGCGCCAGCAGCCTCGGGGGCACAGATACGCAGTATTTT
TRBJ1-4 TRBV7-9 NA NA CASSLGAGNEKLFF TGTGCCAGCAGCTTAGGTGCGGGTAATGAAAAACTGTTTTTT
TRBJ2-1 TRBV6-4 NA NA CASSDSTRRGDEQFF TGTGCCAGCAGTGACTCGACCCGGAGAGGCGATGAGCAGTTCTTC
TRBJ2-7 TRBV7-2 NA NA CASSQRGGIKSYEQYF TGTGCCAGCAGCCAGAGGGGGGGGATAAAGTCCTACGAGCAGTACTTC
TRBJ1-6 TRBV7-8 NA NA CASRPEGGYSPLHF TGTGCCAGCAGACCAGAGGGGGGGTATTCACCCCTCCACTTT
TRBJ2-7 TRBV6-6 NA NA CASSYPVPGYEQYF TGTGCCAGCAGTTACCCCGTGCCGGGGTACGAGCAGTACTTC
TRBJ1-2 TRBV5-5 NA NA CASSLVADNVVGYTF TGTGCCAGCAGCTTGGTTGCGGACAACGTGGTTGGCTACACCTTC
TRBJ2-3 TRBV11-1 TRBD2 NA CASSPLAGGVVDTQYF TGTGCCAGCAGCCCCTTAGCGGGGGGGGTTGTAGATACGCAGTATTTT
TRBJ2-3 TRBV5-1 TRBD2 NA CASSFSGGVDTQYF TGCGCCAGCAGCTTTAGCGGGGGGGTAGATACGCAGTATTTT
TRBJ2-5 TRBV11-2 TRBD2 NA CASRTSGGAVETQYF TGTGCCAGCAGAACTAGCGGGGGGGCTGTAGAGACCCAGTACTTC
TRBJ1-1 TRBV6-2/TRBV6-3 NA NA CASSYGRVSEAFF TGTGCCAGCAGTTATGGGCGGGTCTCTGAAGCTTTCTTT
TRBJ2-2 TRBV7-8 TRBD1 NA CASSIQGANTGELFF TGTGCCAGCAGCATACAGGGGGCGAACACCGGGGAGCTGTTTTTT
TRBJ2-7 TRBV11-3 NA NA CASSSGYEQYF TGTGCCAGCAGCTCAGGGTACGAGCAGTACTTC
TRBJ2-7 TRBV3-1/TRBV3-2 TRBD2 NA CASSPRAGTSGFLPYEQYF TGTGCCAGCAGCCCGCGGGCCGGGACTAGCGGGTTCCTTCCCTACGAGCAGTACTTC
TRBJ2-7 TRBV5-1 NA NA CASSPVPYEQYF TGCGCCAGCAGCCCCGTTCCCTACGAGCAGTACTTC
TRBJ1-2 TRBV7-2 NA NA CASSPTENYGYTF TGTGCCAGCAGCCCAACAGAGAACTATGGCTACACCTTC
TRBJ2-1 TRBV5-1 NA NA CASMQGSGDEQFF TGCGCCAGCATGCAGGGGTCTGGGGATGAGCAGTTCTTC
TRBJ2-2 TRBV2 TRBD2 once CASSGISGVNTGELFF TGTGCCAGCAGTGGTATTAGCGGGGTGAACACCGGGGAGCTGTTTTTT
TRBJ2-1 TRBV27 TRBD2 NA CASSLVIAGGGEQFF TGTGCCAGCAGTTTAGTAATAGCGGGGGGAGGGGAGCAGTTCTTC
TRBJ2-7 TRBV5-1 NA NA CASSLTSAYEQYF TGCGCCAGCAGCTTGACCAGCGCCTACGAGCAGTACTTC
TRBJ2-2 TRBV6-5 NA NA CASSPSRALAGELFF TGTGCCAGCAGTCCATCACGGGCACTAGCCGGGGAGCTGTTTTTT
TRBJ2-5 TRBV3-1/TRBV3-2 TRBD2 NA CASSQTEGALAGEETQYF TGTGCCAGCAGCCAGACCGAGGGGGCACTAGCGGGGGAGGAGACCCAGTACTTC
TRBJ1-2 TRBV23-1 NA NA CASSHSDSTGHGYTF TGCGCCAGCAGTCATTCCGACTCAACAGGCCATGGCTACACCTTC
TRBJ1-4 TRBV6-5 TRBD1 NA CASSYATGGSEKLFF TGTGCCAGCAGTTACGCTACAGGGGGGAGTGAAAAACTGTTTTTT
TRBJ2-7 TRBV2 TRBD1 NA CASRLTPGQGYEQYF TGTGCCAGCAGACTAACACCGGGACAGGGTTACGAGCAGTACTTC
TRBJ2-5 TRBV4-2 TRBD2 few CASSQENTGGETQYF TGTGCCAGCAGCCAAGAAAATACGGGGGGAGAGACCCAGTACTTC
TRBJ1-2 TRBV13 NA NA CASSLGTGVDYGYTF TGTGCCAGCAGCTTAGGCACAGGAGTTGACTATGGCTACACCTTC
TRBJ1-4 TRBV7-2 NA NA CASSLALSNEKLFF TGTGCCAGCAGCTTAGCACTGAGTAATGAAAAACTGTTTTTT